A selection of T cell receptor beta chains follows, all from one sample in a study of early T cells in non-severe SARS-CoV-2 infection. Each CDR3 protein is one row after TCRdb ran MiXCR on the 5' RACE reads. The sample carries about 26,000 distinct CDR3 sequences, 4% to 4.5% recorded once. The sequencing input was whole blood. These receptors were collected from an adult who was a healthcare worker with PCR-confirmed SARS-CoV-2 infection or an uninfected control (not recorded which). CDR3s include the opening cysteine and the closing phenylalanine or tryptophan. Each record gives: J gene, CDR3 length, clone size, D gene, V gene, CDR3 protein, CDR3 DNA. D genes are given only for firm matches. Size tells how often a clone was seen (once, few, many) or the class of an expanded clone, and some rows leave it out.

TRBJ1-6 13 many NA TRBV6-6 CASSAAEGSPLHF TGTGCCAGCAGTGCCGCTGAGGGGTCACCCCTCCACTTT
TRBJ1-4 12 many TRBD1 TRBV7-2 CATGTGNEKLFF TGTGCCACCGGGACAGGGAATGAAAAACTGTTTTTT
TRBJ2-6 14 many NA TRBV5-1 CASSAYSGANVLTF TGCGCCAGCAGCGCATACTCTGGGGCCAACGTCCTGACTTTC
TRBJ2-5 14 few TRBD2 TRBV10-2 CASLGRELYETQYF TGCGCCAGCCTGGGGCGGGAGTTGTATGAGACCCAGTACTTC
TRBJ2-5 15 few NA TRBV29-1 CSVVRERQYQETQYF TGCAGCGTTGTCAGGGAAAGACAGTACCAAGAGACCCAGTACTTC
TRBJ1-2 14 many NA TRBV5-1 CASSYQGWDYGYTF TGCGCCAGCAGCTACCAGGGTTGGGACTATGGCTACACCTTC
TRBJ1-2 15 many TRBD1 TRBV12-3/TRBV12-4 CASSLAGQGAKGYTF TGTGCCAGCAGTTTAGCGGGGCAGGGGGCGAAAGGCTACACCTTC
TRBJ2-5 12 many NA TRBV29-1 CSVRPQQETQYF TGCAGCGTGAGGCCCCAGCAAGAGACCCAGTACTTC
TRBJ2-3 14 many NA TRBV5-1 CASSLAQGTDTQYF TGCGCCAGCAGCTTGGCCCAGGGTACAGATACGCAGTATTTT
TRBJ1-1 11 few NA TRBV13 CASRSPSGAYF TGTGCCAGCCGAAGCCCCTCCGGAGCGTACTTT
TRBJ2-7 16 many TRBD1 TRBV9 CASSVAGTGEYYEQYF TGTGCCAGCAGCGTAGCTGGGACAGGGGAGTACTACGAGCAGTACTTC
TRBJ1-2 10 many NA TRBV6-7 CASGFDGYTF TGTGCCAGCGGATTCGATGGCTACACCTTC
TRBJ1-1 12 NA NA TRBV6-2/TRBV6-3 CASRTDSTEAFF TGTGCCAGCAGAACAGACAGCACTGAAGCTTTCTTT
TRBJ2-7 14 NA NA TRBV5-5 CASSLHNVVVEQYF TGTGCCAGCAGCTTACATAATGTGGTAGTGGAGCAGTACTTC
TRBJ2-1 14 few NA TRBV24-1 CATSDPTGALEQFF TGTGCCACCAGTGATCCGACTGGGGCGCTTGAGCAGTTCTTC
TRBJ1-3 15 few NA TRBV7-2 CASSLEDHSGNTIYF TGTGCCAGCAGCTTAGAGGACCACTCTGGAAACACCATATATTTT
TRBJ2-5 14 many TRBD1 TRBV6-6 CASSYPGQGETQYF TGTGCCAGCAGTTACCCCGGACAGGGAGAGACCCAGTACTTC
TRBJ2-1 15 many NA TRBV5-1 CASSQGTPAGNEQFF TGCGCCAGCAGCCAAGGGACTCCGGCGGGAAATGAGCAGTTCTTC
TRBJ1-3 14 many NA TRBV15 CATSLRGSGNTIYF TGTGCCACCAGCCTACGGGGCTCTGGAAACACCATATATTTT
TRBJ2-5 13 many NA TRBV7-2 CASSRNPQETQYF TGTGCCAGCAGCCGTAATCCTCAAGAGACCCAGTACTTC
TRBJ2-3 15 many NA TRBV12-3/TRBV12-4 CASSFLGGRPDTQYF TGTGCCAGCAGTTTCTTAGGAGGGCGTCCAGATACGCAGTATTTT
TRBJ2-7 15 NA TRBD1 TRBV5-1 CASSLVPDRSHEQYF TGCGCCAGCAGCTTGGTCCCGGACAGGTCCCACGAGCAGTACTTC
TRBJ2-1 13 few TRBD2 TRBV29-1 CSSPGLAGGEQFF TGCAGCTCGCCCGGACTAGCGGGAGGCGAGCAGTTCTTC
TRBJ2-3 17 many NA TRBV11-2 CASSLVRRRSSTDTQYF TGTGCCAGCAGCTTAGTTAGACGACGTTCTAGCACAGATACGCAGTATTTT
TRBJ2-5 15 medium-sized TRBD2 TRBV15 CATSTEPSGSETQYF TGTGCCACCAGCACGGAACCTAGCGGGAGTGAGACCCAGTACTTC
TRBJ2-1 14 many NA TRBV5-6 CASRGAVHYNEQFF TGTGCCAGCCGCGGGGCAGTTCACTACAATGAGCAGTTCTTC
TRBJ2-1 14 many TRBD1 TRBV10-3 CAIRGDSKHNEQFF TGTGCCATCAGAGGGGACAGCAAACACAATGAGCAGTTCTTC
TRBJ1-2 15 many NA TRBV3-1 CASSQDLRAVYGYTF TGTGCCAGCAGCCAAGATCTCCGGGCGGTCTATGGCTACACCTTC
TRBJ2-2 12 many NA TRBV7-9 CASSARVWELFF TGTGCCAGCAGCGCCCGGGTGTGGGAGCTGTTTTTT
TRBJ1-6 15 many NA TRBV11-2 CASSFSGANYSPLHF TGTGCCAGCAGCTTCTCCGGAGCGAACTATTCACCCCTCCACTTT
TRBJ2-2 16 many NA TRBV2 CASSEEGFANTGELFF TGTGCCAGCAGTGAAGAAGGCTTCGCGAACACCGGGGAGCTGTTTTTT
TRBJ2-7 13 many NA TRBV25-1 CASSDNGLYEQYF TGTGCCAGCAGTGATAACGGACTCTACGAGCAGTACTTC
TRBJ1-3 15 few TRBD1 TRBV13 CASKLRTGSGNTIYF TGTGCCAGCAAGCTACGGACAGGGAGCGGAAACACCATATATTTT
TRBJ1-5 13 many TRBD1 TRBV2 CASSLTGNQPQHF TGTGCCAGCAGCCTGACAGGGAATCAGCCCCAGCATTTT
TRBJ1-1 13 many NA TRBV7-2 CASSLAGDAEAFF TGTGCCAGCAGCTTAGCGGGGGACGCTGAAGCTTTCTTT
TRBJ2-2 18 many NA TRBV7-8 CASSGVASAFPNTGELFF TGTGCCAGCAGCGGGGTGGCTAGCGCATTTCCGAACACCGGGGAGCTGTTTTTT
TRBJ2-7 13 many NA TRBV20-1 CSVPLVASYEQYF TGCAGTGTCCCACTAGTTGCCTCCTACGAGCAGTACTTC
TRBJ1-2 15 many TRBD1 TRBV27 CASRPGGTGVYGYTF TGTGCCAGCAGGCCAGGAGGGACAGGGGTCTATGGCTACACCTTC
TRBJ2-7 14 many NA TRBV10-3 CAISVNRESYEQYF TGTGCCATCAGTGTAAACCGGGAGTCCTACGAGCAGTACTTC
TRBJ2-7 15 many TRBD2 TRBV11-2 CASSLFGRAMYEQYF TGTGCCAGCAGCTTATTCGGGAGGGCTATGTACGAGCAGTACTTC
TRBJ2-5 15 many NA TRBV10-1 CASSPLRQVQETQYF TGCGCCAGCAGCCCATTAAGACAGGTTCAAGAGACCCAGTACTTC
TRBJ2-5 17 NA NA TRBV12-3/TRBV12-4 CASSSSPARGSGETQYF TGTGCCAGCAGTTCCTCCCCAGCTAGGGGGTCGGGGGAGACCCAGTACTTC
TRBJ2-2 15 many NA TRBV7-3 CASSLGGPHTGELFF TGTGCCAGCAGCTTAGGAGGGCCGCACACCGGGGAGCTGTTTTTT
TRBJ2-2 13 many NA TRBV27 CASRQIAAGELFF TGTGCCAGCAGGCAAATTGCGGCCGGGGAGCTGTTTTTT
TRBJ2-1 15 many TRBD1 TRBV11-2 CASSSYGQGYNEQFF TGTGCCAGCAGCTCGTACGGACAGGGCTACAATGAGCAGTTCTTC
TRBJ1-2 16 many NA TRBV4-2 CASSQDAGQGHHGYTF TGTGCCAGCAGCCAAGATGCCGGCCAGGGCCACCATGGCTACACCTTC
TRBJ2-5 12 few NA TRBV11-2 CASSLAGETQYF TGTGCCAGCAGCTTAGCAGGGGAGACCCAGTACTTC
TRBJ1-1 14 many NA TRBV2 CASSPDNLNTEAFF TGTGCCAGCAGTCCGGACAACCTGAACACTGAAGCTTTCTTT
TRBJ2-7 12 many NA TRBV7-9 CASSFTGWEQYF TGTGCCAGCAGCTTTACAGGGTGGGAGCAGTACTTC
TRBJ2-7 14 NA TRBD2 TRBV5-1 CASSLSAGVPEQYF TGCGCCAGCAGCTTGTCAGCGGGAGTCCCCGAGCAGTACTTC
TRBJ2-1 15 few TRBD2 TRBV29-1 CSVERLAGGRNEQFF TGCAGCGTTGAACGACTAGCGGGAGGGCGGAATGAGCAGTTCTTC
TRBJ2-5 15 many NA TRBV14 CASSFSSGRQETQYF TGTGCCAGCAGCTTCTCGTCGGGACGGCAAGAGACCCAGTACTTC
TRBJ1-5 14 many TRBD1 TRBV20-1 CSASRDSGGQPQHF TGCAGTGCTAGCCGGGACAGCGGGGGTCAGCCCCAGCATTTT
TRBJ2-3 13 medium-sized NA TRBV20-1 CSAPTDGTDTQYF TGCAGTGCTCCCACTGATGGCACAGATACGCAGTATTTT
TRBJ2-2 13 many NA TRBV6-5 CASTTGETGELFF TGTGCCAGCACCACGGGGGAGACCGGGGAGCTGTTTTTT
TRBJ2-1 12 many NA TRBV5-1 CASREVLNEQFF TGCGCCAGCAGAGAAGTTCTCAATGAGCAGTTCTTC
TRBJ1-2 12 many NA TRBV6-2/TRBV6-3 CASSRTADGYTF TGTGCCAGCAGCCGGACTGCTGATGGCTACACCTTC